The sequence of this T cell receptor (beta chain) was determined in a study of blood T cells in healthy people across ages. Whole-study findings and limits: It was held that the diversity estimates obtained from one million T cells were underestimates.

This clonotype was seen just once. The antigen remains unidentified. A sample-barcoded 5' primer and a J-beta primer mix were used in a second PCR of roughly 6 to 11 cycles. MiXCR was run by TCRdb on the 5' RACE reads, yielding one entry per CDR3 protein. The sample holds around 710,000 distinct CDR3 sequences; around 46% are singletons and the top ten take 20% to 25%. With 4 bases removed from V and 10 bases from J, the gap between germline ends came to 16 bases. The CDR3 spans 13 residues. Germline loops: CDR1 SGHDT, CDR2 YYEEEE. The clonotype originates from an older woman in good health. Sequencing was performed on blood. The chain has TRBV5-6 and TRBJ2-3, with no clear D. CDR3 DNA sequence: TGTGCCAGCAGCCAAGGGCCGTCGAGTGCGCAGTATTTT. It codes for CASSQGPSSAQYF.